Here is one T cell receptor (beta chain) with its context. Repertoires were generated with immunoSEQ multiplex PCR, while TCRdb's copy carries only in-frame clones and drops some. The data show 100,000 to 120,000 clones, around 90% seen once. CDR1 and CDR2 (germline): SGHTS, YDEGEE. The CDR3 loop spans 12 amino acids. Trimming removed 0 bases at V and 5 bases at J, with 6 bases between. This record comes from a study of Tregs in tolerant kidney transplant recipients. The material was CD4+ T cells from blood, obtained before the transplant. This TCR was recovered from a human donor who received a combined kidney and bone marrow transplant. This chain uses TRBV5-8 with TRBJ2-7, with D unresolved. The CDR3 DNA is TGTGCCAGCAGCTTGGATAGAGACGAGCAGTACTTC. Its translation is CASSLDRDEQYF.